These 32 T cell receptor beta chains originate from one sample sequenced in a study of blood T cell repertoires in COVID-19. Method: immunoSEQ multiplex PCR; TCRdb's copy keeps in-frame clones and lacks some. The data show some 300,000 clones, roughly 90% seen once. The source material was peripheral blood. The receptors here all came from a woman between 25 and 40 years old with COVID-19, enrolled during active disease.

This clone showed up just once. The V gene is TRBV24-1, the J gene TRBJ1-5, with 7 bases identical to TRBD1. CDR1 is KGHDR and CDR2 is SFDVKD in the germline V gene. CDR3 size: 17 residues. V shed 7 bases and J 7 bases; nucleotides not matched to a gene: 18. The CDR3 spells CATSSTRTGPDLQPQHF. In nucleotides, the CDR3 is TGTGCCACCAGCTCGACCAGGACAGGCCCTGACCTACAGCCCCAGCATTTT.

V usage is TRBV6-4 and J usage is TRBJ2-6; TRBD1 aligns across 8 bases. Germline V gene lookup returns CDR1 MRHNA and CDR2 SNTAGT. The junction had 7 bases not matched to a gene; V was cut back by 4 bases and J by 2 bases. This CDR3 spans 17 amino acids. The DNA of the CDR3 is TGTGCCAGCAGTGCGACCACAGGGGGAGCTGGGGCCAACGTCCTGACTTTC. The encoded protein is CASSATTGGAGANVLTF.

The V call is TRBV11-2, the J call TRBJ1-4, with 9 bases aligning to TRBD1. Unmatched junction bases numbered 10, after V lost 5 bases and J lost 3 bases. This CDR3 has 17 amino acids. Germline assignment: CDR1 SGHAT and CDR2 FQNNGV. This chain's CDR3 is CASSVMDRGRANEKLFF. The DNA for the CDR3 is TGTGCCAGCAGCGTAATGGACAGGGGTAGGGCTAATGAAAAACTGTTTTTT. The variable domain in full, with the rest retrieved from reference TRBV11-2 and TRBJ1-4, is EAGVAQSPRYKIIEKRQSVAFWCNPISGHATLYWYQQILGQGPKLLIQFQNNGVVDDSQLPKDRFSAERLKGVDSTLKIQPAKLEDSAVYLCASSVMDRGRANEKLFFGSGTQLSVL.

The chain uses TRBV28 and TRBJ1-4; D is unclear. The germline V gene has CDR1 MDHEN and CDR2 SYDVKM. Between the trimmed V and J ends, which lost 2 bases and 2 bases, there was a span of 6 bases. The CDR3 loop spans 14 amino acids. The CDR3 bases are TGTGCCAGCAGTTTACGTTTGACTAATGAAAAACTGTTTTTT. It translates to CASSLRLTNEKLFF.

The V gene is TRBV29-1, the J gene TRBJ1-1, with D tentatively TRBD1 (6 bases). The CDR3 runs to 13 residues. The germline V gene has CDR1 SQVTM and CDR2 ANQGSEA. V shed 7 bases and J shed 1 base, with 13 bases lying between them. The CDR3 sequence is CSAGRGANTEAFF. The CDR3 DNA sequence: TGCAGCGCTGGGCGGGGGGCGAACACTGAAGCTTTCTTT.

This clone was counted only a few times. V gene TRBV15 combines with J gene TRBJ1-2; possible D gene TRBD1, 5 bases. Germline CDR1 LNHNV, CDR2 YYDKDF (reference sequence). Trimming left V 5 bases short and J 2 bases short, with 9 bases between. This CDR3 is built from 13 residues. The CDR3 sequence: CATSDWGNYGYTF. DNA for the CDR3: TGTGCCACCAGCGACTGGGGCAACTATGGCTACACCTTC.

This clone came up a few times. The CDR3 loop is CASSVGETGYTF. CDR3 nucleotide sequence: TGTGCCAGCAGCGTAGGAGAAACCGGCTACACCTTC. J is TRBJ1-2 and V is TRBV11-3, with unresolved D. The CDR3 is 12 amino acids. V gave up 5 bases and J gave up 8 bases, with 12 bases separating them. CDR1 and CDR2 from the germline V gene are SGHNT and YENEEA. Drawing the rest from reference TRBV11-3 and TRBJ1-2, the complete variable domain is EAGVVQSPRYKIIEKKQPVAFWCNPISGHNTLYWYLQNLGQGPELLIRYENEEAVDDSQLPKDRFSAERLKGVDSTLKIQPAELGDSAVYLCASSVGETGYTFGSGTRLTVV.

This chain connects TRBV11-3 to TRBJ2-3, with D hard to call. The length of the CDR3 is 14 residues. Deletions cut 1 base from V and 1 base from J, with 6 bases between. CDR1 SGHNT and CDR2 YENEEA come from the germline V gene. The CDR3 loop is CASSLGARTDTQYF. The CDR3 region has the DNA TGTGCCAGCAGCTTAGGAGCCCGCACAGATACGCAGTATTTT.

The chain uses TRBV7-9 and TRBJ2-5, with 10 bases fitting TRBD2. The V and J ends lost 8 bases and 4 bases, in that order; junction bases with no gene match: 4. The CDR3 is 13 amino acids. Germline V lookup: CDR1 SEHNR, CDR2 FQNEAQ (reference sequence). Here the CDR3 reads CASALAGPETQYF. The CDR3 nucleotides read TGTGCCAGCGCACTAGCGGGGCCAGAGACCCAGTACTTC. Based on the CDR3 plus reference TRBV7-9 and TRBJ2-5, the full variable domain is DTGVSQNPRHKITKRGQNVTFRCDPISEHNRLYWYRQTLGQGPEFLTYFQNEAQLEKSRLLSDRFSAERPKGSFSTLEIQRTEQGDSAMYLCASALAGPETQYFGPGTRLLVL.

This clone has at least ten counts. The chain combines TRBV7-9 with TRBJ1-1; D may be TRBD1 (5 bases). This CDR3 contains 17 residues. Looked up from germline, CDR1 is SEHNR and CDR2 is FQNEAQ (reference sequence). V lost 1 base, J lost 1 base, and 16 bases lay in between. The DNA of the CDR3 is TGTGCCAGCAGCTTAGTGTTTGGGGGGACGGGGAACACTGAAGCTTTCTTT. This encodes CASSLVFGGTGNTEAFF.

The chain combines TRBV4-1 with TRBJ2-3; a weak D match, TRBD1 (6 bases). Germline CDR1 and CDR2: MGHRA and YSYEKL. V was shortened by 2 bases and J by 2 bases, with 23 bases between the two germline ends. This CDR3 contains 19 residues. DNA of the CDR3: TGCGCCAGCAGCCAAAGGGGGTTTAAGGGACGGGCGGACACAGATACGCAGTATTTT. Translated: CASSQRGFKGRADTDTQYF.

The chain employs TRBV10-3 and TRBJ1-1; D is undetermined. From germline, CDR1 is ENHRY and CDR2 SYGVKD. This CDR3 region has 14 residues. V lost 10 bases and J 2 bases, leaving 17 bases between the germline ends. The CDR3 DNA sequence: TGTGCCACTGCGAGGGTAGACGATAACACTGAAGCTTTCTTT. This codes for CATARVDDNTEAFF.

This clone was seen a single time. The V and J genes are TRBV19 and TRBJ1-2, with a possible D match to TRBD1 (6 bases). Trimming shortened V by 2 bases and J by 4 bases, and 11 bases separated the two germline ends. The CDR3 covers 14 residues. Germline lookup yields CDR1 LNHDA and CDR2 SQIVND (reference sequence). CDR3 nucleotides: TGTGCCAGTAGTATAACAGGACAGTCCTATGGCTACACCTTC. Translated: CASSITGQSYGYTF.

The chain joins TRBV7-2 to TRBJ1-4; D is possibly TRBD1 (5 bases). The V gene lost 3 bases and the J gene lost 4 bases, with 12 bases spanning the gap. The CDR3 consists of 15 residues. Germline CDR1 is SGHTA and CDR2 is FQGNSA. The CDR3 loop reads CASSFRTQSNEKLFF. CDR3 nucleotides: TGTGCCAGCAGCTTTCGGACACAGAGTAATGAAAAACTGTTTTTT. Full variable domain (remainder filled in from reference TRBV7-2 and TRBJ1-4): GAGVSQSPSNKVTEKGKDVELRCDPISGHTALYWYRQSLGQGLEFLIYFQGNSAPDKSGLPSDRFSAERTGGSVSTLTIQRTQQEDSAVYLCASSFRTQSNEKLFFGSGTQLSVL.

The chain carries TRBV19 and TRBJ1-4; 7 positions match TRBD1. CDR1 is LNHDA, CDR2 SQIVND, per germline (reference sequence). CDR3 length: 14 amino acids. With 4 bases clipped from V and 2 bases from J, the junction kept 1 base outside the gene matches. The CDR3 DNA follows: TGTGCCAGTAGTAGGGACAGCACTAATGAAAAACTGTTTTTT. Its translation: CASSRDSTNEKLFF.

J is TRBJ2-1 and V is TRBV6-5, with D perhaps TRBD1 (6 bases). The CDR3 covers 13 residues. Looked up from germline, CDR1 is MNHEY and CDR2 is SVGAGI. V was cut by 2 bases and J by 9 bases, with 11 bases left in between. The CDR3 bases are TGTGCCAGCAGTTACGGGGGCATTGGTGAGCAGTTCTTC. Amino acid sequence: CASSYGGIGEQFF.

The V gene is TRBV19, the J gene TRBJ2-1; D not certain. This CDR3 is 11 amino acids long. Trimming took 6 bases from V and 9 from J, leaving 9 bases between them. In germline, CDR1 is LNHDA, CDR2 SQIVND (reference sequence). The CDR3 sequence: CASRVGGEQFF. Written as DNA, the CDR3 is TGTGCCAGTAGAGTAGGCGGTGAGCAGTTCTTC.

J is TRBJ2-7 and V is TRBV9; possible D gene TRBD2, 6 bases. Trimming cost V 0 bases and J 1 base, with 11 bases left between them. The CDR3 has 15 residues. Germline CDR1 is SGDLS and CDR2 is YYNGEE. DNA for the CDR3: TGTGCCAGCAGCGTAGAAGGCGGGGAATCCTACGAGCAGTACTTC. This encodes CASSVEGGESYEQYF.

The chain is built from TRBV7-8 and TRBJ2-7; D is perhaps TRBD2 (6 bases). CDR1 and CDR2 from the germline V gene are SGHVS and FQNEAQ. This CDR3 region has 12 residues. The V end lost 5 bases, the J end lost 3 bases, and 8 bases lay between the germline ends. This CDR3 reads CASSPGGYEQYV. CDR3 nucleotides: TGTGCCAGCAGCCCCGGGGGCTACGAGCAGTACGTC.

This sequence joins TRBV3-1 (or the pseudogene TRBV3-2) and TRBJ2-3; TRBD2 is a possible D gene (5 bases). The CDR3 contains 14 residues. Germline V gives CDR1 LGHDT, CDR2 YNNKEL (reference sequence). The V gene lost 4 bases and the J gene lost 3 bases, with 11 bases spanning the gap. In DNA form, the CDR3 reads TGTGCCAGCAGCCCCCCACGGGGTACAGATACGCAGTATTTT. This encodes CASSPPRGTDTQYF.

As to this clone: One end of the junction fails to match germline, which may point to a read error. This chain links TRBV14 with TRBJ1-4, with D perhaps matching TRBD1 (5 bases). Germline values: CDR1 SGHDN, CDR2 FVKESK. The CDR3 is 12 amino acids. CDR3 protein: CASCQGYEKLFF. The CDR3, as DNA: TGTGCCAGCTGCCAGGGCTATGAAAAACTGTTTTTT. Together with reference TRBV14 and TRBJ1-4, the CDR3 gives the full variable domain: EAGVTQFPSHSVIEKGQTVTLRCDPISGHDNLYWYRRVMGKEIKFLLHFVKESKQDESGMPNNRFLAERTGGTYSTLKVQPAELEDSGVYFCASCQGYEKLFFGSGTQLSVL.

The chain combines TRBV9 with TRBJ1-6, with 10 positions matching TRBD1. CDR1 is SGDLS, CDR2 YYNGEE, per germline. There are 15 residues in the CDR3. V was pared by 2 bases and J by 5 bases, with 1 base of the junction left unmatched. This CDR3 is CASSVGTGDNSPLHF. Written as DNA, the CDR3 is TGTGCCAGCAGCGTGGGGACAGGGGATAATTCACCCCTCCACTTT.

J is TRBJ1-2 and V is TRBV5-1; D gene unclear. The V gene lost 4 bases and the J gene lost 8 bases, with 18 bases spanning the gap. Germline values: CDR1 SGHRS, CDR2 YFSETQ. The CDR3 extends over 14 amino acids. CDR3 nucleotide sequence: TGCGCCAGCAGCCCCCCTAGCGGGTTGGGGGGCTACACCTTC. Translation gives CASSPPSGLGGYTF.

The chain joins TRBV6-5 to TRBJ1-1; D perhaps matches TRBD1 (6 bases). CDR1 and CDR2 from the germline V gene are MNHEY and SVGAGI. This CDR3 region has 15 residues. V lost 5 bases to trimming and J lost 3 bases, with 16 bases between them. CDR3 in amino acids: CASSPRQGIHTEAFF. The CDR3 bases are TGTGCCAGCAGTCCAAGGCAGGGGATCCACACTGAAGCTTTCTTT.

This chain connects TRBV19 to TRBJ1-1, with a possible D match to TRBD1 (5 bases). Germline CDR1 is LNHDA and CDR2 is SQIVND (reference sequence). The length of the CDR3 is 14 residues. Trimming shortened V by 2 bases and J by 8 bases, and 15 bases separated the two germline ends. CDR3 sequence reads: CASSITPPGREAFF. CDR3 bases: TGTGCCAGTAGTATAACCCCTCCAGGGCGGGAAGCTTTCTTT.

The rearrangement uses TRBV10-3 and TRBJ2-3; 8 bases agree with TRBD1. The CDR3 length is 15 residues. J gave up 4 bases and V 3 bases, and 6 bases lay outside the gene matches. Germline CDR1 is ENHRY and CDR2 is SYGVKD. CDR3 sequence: CAISDRGRRPDTQYF. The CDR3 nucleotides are TGTGCCATCAGTGACAGGGGGCGCCGACCAGATACGCAGTATTTT.

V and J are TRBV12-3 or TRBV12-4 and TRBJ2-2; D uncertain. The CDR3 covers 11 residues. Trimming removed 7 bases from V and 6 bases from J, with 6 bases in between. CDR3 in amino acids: CASTVAGELFF. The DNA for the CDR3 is TGTGCCAGCACGGTGGCCGGGGAGCTGTTTTTT.

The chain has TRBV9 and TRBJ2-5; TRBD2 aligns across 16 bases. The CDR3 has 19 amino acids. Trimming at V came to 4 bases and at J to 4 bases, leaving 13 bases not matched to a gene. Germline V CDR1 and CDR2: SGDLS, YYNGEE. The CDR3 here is CASSPRPGTSGGVGETQYF. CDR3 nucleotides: TGTGCCAGCAGCCCCAGACCCGGGACTAGCGGGGGGGTCGGAGAGACCCAGTACTTC.

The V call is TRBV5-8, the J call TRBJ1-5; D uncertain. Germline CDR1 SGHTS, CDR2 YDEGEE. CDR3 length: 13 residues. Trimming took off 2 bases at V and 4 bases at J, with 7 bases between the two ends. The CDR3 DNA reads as TGTGCCAGCAGCTTCGGGGAGAATCAGCCCCAGCATTTT. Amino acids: CASSFGENQPQHF.

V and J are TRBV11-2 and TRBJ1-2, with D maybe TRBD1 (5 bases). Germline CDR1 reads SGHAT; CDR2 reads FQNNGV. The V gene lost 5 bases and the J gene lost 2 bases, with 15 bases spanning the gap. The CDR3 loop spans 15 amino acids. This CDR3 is CASSVSGRGNYGYTF. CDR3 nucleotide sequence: TGTGCCAGCAGCGTCTCGGGCCGGGGGAACTATGGCTACACCTTC.

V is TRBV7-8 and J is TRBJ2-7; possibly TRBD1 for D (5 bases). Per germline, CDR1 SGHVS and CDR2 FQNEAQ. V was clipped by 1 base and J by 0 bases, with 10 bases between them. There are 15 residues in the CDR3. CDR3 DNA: TGTGCCAGCAGCTTAGGGCTAGGGGTCTCCTACGAGCAGTACTTC. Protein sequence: CASSLGLGVSYEQYF.

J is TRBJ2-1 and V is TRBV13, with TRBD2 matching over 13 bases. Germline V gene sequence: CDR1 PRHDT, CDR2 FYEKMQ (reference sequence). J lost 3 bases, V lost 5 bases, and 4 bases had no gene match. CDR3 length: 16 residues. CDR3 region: CASSPGLAGDYNEQFF. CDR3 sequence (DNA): TGTGCCAGCAGCCCCGGACTAGCGGGGGACTACAATGAGCAGTTCTTC.